The 7 T cell receptor beta chains below were found in one sample sequenced in a study of blood T cell repertoires in COVID-19. The assay was immunoSEQ multiplex PCR, and TCRdb's table has in-frame clones only and misses some. The sample lists about 50,000 clones, 85% to 90% occurring once. Sequencing was done on a sample of peripheral blood. These TCRs come from a woman aged 60 to 75 with acute or convalescent COVID-19.

The chain uses TRBV2 and TRBJ2-7; D is possibly TRBD2 (5 bases). CDR3 length: 14 residues. Between the trimmed V and J ends, which lost 8 bases and 0 bases, there was a span of 14 bases. CDR1 is SNHLY, CDR2 FYNNEI, per germline. The CDR3: CASCEGAPSYEQYF. CDR3 nucleotide sequence: TGTGCCAGCTGCGAGGGCGCCCCCTCCTACGAGCAGTACTTC.

This chain joins TRBV6-5 and TRBJ1-1, with D possibly TRBD1 on 5 matching bases. V lost 8 bases to trimming and J lost 2 bases, with 12 bases between them. The germline CDR1 and CDR2 sequences are MNHEY and SVGAGI. The CDR3 has 13 residues. The CDR3 nucleotides are TGTGCCAGCCGGGGACTGAGAAACACTGAAGCTTTCTTT. This translates into CASRGLRNTEAFF.

This clone was counted between two and nine times. CDR3 amino acids: CASSFMGDEAFF. CDR3 DNA: TGTGCCAGCAGTTTCATGGGAGATGAAGCTTTCTTT. J is TRBJ1-1 and V is TRBV5-6, with unresolved D. V was shortened by 5 bases and J by 7 bases, with 12 bases between the two germline ends. CDR1 SGHDT and CDR2 YYEEEE come from the germline V gene. CDR3 length: 12 residues.

CDR3 in amino acids: CASTPPGRGTDTQYF. As DNA, the CDR3 is TGTGCCAGTACCCCCCCCGGGAGGGGCACAGATACGCAGTATTTT. The V gene is TRBV19, the J gene TRBJ2-3; 8 bases line up with TRBD2. CDR1 is LNHDA, CDR2 SQIVND, per germline (reference sequence). CDR3 size: 15 residues. The junction had 7 bases not matched to a gene; V was cut back by 7 bases and J by 1 base.

CDR3 region: CASSPETANYGYTF. The CDR3 DNA sequence: TGTGCCAGCTCACCAGAGACAGCTAACTATGGCTACACCTTC. The rearrangement links TRBV18 to TRBJ1-2; D is possibly TRBD1 (5 bases). The CDR3 contains 14 residues. From germline, CDR1 is KGHSH and CDR2 LQKENI. Trimming pared 2 bases from V and 0 bases from J, leaving 7 bases between.

Comment on this clone: This may arise from a read error, as a much more abundant clone is one base away. The chain links TRBV3-1 (or the pseudogene TRBV3-2) to TRBJ1-2, with 10 bases identical to TRBD1. V lost 4 bases and J lost 5; bases outside the gene matches: 1. CDR1 and CDR2 (germline): LGHDT, YNNKEL (reference sequence). There are 13 residues in the CDR3. The CDR3 nucleotides are TGTGCCAGCAGCCGGGGACAGGGGTATGGCTACACCTTC. Residues: CASSRGQGYGYTF.

V and J are TRBV9 and TRBJ2-5; TRBD2 is a possible D gene (5 bases). Germline V gene sequence: CDR1 SGDLS, CDR2 YYNGEE. Trimming removed 0 bases from V and 7 bases from J, with 16 bases in between. This CDR3 is built from 15 residues. The CDR3 DNA is TGTGCCAGCAGCGTAGAGGATTCGGGGATTGGGACCCAGTACTTC. Protein product: CASSVEDSGIGTQYF.